This T cell receptor (beta chain) is drawn from a study of OX40 agonist ivuxolimab in advanced cancers. General notes on the study: Ivuxolimab was a fully human IgG2 agonistic monoclonal antibody targeting the costimulatory receptor OX40 (CD134). Intravenous ivuxolimab was administered to patients every 2 weeks at six dose levels: 0.01, 0.1, 0.3, 1.5, 3 and 10 mg/kg. Of the roughly 51 dose-escalation patients, hepatocellular carcinoma was present in 19, melanoma in roughly 15, renal cell carcinoma in 9 and head and neck cancer in 9. A male proportion of 82.7% and a mean age of approximately 62 years, ranging from about 20 to 80, were recorded for the dose-escalation cohort. Patients were allowed to have had prior anti-PD-1, anti-PD-L1 or anti-CTLA-4 therapy, and around 37% of the dose-escalation patients had previously received checkpoint inhibitors. Partial responses were achieved by three dose-escalation patients, of whom one had hepatocellular carcinoma and two had cutaneous melanoma. The purpose of peripheral TCRbeta sequencing was to test whether ivuxolimab changed TCR sequence diversity and led to clonal T-cell expansion. The paper covers the monotherapy dose-escalation part of the phase I ivuxolimab trial, which included N of about 51 patients.

V is cut by 2 bases and J by 6 bases, and the space between the germline ends is 9 bases. CDR1 and CDR2 are drawn from the germline V gene: MDHEN, SYDVKM. There are 13 amino acids in the CDR3, from cysteine to phenylalanine inclusive. Left in the record is the CDR3 DNA by itself, 39 bases read in frame from the first base. The study at large found these results: At doses from 0.1 to 3.0 mg/kg, clonal expansion was seen in both CD4+ and CD8+ blood T cells between baseline and week 6. Low levels of normalized T-cell clonal expansion were also seen in some nonresponding patients. The antigen specificity of the peripheral T cells that underwent clonal expansion was not determined. On average, CD8+ T cells showed more expanded clones than CD4+ T cells after ivuxolimab. Partial responders in the 0.1-3.0 mg/kg groups had among the lowest normalized peripheral clonal expansion, especially among CD8+ T cells.

For sequencing of the TCRbeta CDR3 region, genomic DNA was extracted from the sorted cells. TCRbeta CDR3 regions were sequenced using the immunoSEQ Assay. TCRdb stores this immuneACCESS table with in-frame sequences only. Part of the clones is absent; in the studies checked, under half of the shortfall reflects unresolved V genes, and no reason is known for the rest. The sample table records 50,000 or so clones; roughly 90% of these occur just once. Roughly 28% of the sample lies in the top ten. Notes on this clone: Its antigen is unknown. One base away there is no much larger clone; base qualities are not given.

The trial excluded patients who had a history of autoimmune disease or who were on systemic immunosuppression. In every dose cohort, peripheral blood was drawn for TCR sequencing at baseline, cycle 4 day 1, and cycle 7 day 1. Samples came from an open-label, multicenter, first-in-human phase I dose-escalation trial of ivuxolimab. Adults with locally advanced or metastatic head and neck squamous cell, hepatocellular, melanoma or renal cell carcinoma were enrolled in the trial. CD4+ and CD8+ T cells were sorted separately from peripheral blood before TCR sequencing. This chain is built from TRBV28 and TRBJ2-3; TRBD1 is a possible D gene, resting on 5 matching bases. The source was CD4+ or CD8+ T cells sorted from blood, collected in a trial of the OX40 agonist ivuxolimab. The receptor was isolated from an adult with an advanced solid tumor such as melanoma, head and neck, liver or kidney cancer. The CDR3 protein is CASSLDSSDTQYF. The DNA sequence is given as TGTGCCAGCAGTTTAGACAGTTCGGATACGCAGTATTTT.